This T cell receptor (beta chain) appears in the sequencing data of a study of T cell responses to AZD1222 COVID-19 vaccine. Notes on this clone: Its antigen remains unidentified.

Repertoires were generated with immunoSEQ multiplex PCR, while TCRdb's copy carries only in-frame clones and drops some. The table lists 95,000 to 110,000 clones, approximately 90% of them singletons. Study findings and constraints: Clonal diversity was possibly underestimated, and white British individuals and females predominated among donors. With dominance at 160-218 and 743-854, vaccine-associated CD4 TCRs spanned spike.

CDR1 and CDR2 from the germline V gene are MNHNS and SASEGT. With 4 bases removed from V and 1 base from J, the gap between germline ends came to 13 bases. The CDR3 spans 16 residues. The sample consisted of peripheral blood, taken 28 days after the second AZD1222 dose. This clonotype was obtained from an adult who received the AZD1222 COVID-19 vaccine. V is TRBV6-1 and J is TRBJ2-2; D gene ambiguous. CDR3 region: CASSVSLPRNTGELFF. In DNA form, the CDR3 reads TGTGCCAGCAGTGTTTCCTTACCAAGGAACACCGGGGAGCTGTTTTTT.